This T cell receptor (beta chain) was captured in a study of shared clonotypes between healthy human individuals. Measured with immunoSEQ multiplex PCR; TCRdb has only the in-frame clones, and not every one. The table lists 2 million to 2.5 million clones, about 90% of them singletons, with 0.3% to 0.45% in the top ten. CDR1 is SGDLS, CDR2 YYNGEE, per germline. The V and J ends lost 0 bases and 6 bases, in that order; junction bases with no gene match: 9. This CDR3 is built from 15 residues. This sequence was found in a man aged 18 to 30 in good health. Some clones in this sample may be carry-over from other donors' samples. The chain recombines TRBV9 with TRBJ2-7; 7 nucleotides match TRBD1. The sequencing input was naive CD4+ T cells from PBMCs. Indicated subset: CD45RA+ positively selected. CDR3 sequence: CASSVEGASVTEQYF. As DNA, the CDR3 is TGTGCCAGCAGCGTAGAGGGGGCGTCAGTAACCGAGCAGTACTTC.